This T cell receptor (beta chain) was sequenced during a study of spatial heterogeneity in lung cancer. TCRdb re-derived calls from the 5' RACE reads in MiXCR, one entry per CDR3 protein. This sample carries fewer than 50,000 distinct CDR3 sequences, roughly 10% of them seen once, and the ten largest clones take over 15%. At least ten counts were recorded for this clonotype. Trimming took 5 bases from V and 2 from J; bases not matched to a gene: 8. The CDR3 loop spans 16 amino acids. Germline CDR1 MNHEY, CDR2 SVGEGT. Time point denoted: blood at routine non-recurrence follow-up after resection. The clonotype was recovered from a female donor with early-stage non-small cell lung cancer. The chain links TRBV6-2 or TRBV6-3 to TRBJ2-3, with 9 nucleotides matching TRBD2. Sequences were derived from PBMCs, sampled at follow-up. CDR3: CASSPRGTSNTDTQYF. For the CDR3, the DNA is TGTGCCAGCAGTCCCCGCGGGACTAGCAACACAGATACGCAGTATTTT.